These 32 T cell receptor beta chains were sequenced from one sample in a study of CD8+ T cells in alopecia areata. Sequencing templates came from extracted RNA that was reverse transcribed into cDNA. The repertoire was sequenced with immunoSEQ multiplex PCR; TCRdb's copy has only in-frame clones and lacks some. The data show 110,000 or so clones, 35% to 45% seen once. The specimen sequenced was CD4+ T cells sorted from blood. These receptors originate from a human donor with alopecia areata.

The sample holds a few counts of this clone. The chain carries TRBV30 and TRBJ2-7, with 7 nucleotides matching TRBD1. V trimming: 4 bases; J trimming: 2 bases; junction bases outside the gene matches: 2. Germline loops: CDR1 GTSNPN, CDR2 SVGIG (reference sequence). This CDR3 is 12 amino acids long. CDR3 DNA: TGTGCCTGGACACAGGGGCCCTACGAGCAGTACTTC. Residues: CAWTQGPYEQYF.

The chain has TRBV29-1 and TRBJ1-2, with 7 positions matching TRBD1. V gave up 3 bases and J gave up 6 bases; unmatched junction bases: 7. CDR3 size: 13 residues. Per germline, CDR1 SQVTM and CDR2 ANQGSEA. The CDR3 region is CSVEDRLRNGYTF. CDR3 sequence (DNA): TGCAGCGTTGAGGACAGGCTAAGGAATGGCTACACCTTC.

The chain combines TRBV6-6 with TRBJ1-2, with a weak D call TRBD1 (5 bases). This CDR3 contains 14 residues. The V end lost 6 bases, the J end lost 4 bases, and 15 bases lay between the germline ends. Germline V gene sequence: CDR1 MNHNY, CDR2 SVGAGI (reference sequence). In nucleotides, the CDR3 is TGTGCCAGCAGCGCTCCGGGGGGTGGCTATGGCTACACCTTC. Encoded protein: CASSAPGGGYGYTF.

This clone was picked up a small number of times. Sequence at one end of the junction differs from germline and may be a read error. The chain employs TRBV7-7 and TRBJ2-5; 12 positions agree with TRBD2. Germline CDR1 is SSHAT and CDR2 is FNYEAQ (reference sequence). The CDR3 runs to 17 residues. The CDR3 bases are TGTGCTAGCAGCTTAGGACTAGCGGGGTCTACGGGAGAGACCCAGTACTTC. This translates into CASSLGLAGSTGETQYF.

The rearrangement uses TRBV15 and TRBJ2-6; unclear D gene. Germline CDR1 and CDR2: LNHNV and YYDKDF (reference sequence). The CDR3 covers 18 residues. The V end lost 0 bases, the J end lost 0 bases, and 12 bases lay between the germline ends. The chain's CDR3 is CATSRDRDIDSGANVLTF. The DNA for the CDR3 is TGTGCCACCAGCAGAGATCGCGACATCGACTCTGGGGCCAACGTCCTGACTTTC.

As DNA, the CDR3 is TGTGCCTGGAGTGTGAGAAGGAGGGCCATCTTCACCGGGGAGCTGTTTTTT. Its translation is CAWSVRRRAIFTGELFF. The rearrangement uses TRBV30 and TRBJ2-2; tentative D call: TRBD2 (6 bases). Germline CDR1 GTSNPN, CDR2 SVGIG (reference sequence). The ends were cut back, 0 bases at V and 4 bases at J, with 18 bases in the middle. The CDR3 runs to 17 residues.

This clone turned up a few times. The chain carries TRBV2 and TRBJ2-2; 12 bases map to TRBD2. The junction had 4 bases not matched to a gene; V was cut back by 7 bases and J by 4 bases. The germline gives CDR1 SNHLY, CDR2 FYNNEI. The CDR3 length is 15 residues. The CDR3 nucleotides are TGTGCCAGCATGGGGACTAGCGGGCCCACCGGGGAGCTGTTTTTT. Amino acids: CASMGTSGPTGELFF.

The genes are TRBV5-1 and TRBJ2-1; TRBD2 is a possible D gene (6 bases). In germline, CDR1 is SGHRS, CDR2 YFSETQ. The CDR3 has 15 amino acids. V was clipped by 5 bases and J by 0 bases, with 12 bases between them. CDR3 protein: CASSPYGSSYNEQFF. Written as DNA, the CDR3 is TGCGCCAGCAGTCCCTACGGGAGCTCCTACAATGAGCAGTTCTTC.

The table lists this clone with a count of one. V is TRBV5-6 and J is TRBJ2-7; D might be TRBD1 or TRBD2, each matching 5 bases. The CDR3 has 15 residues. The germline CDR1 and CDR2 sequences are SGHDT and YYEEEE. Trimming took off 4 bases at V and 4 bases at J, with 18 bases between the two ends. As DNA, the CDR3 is TGTGCCAGCAGCCCGCCTGGGACGATTAATTACGAGCAGTACTTC. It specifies CASSPPGTINYEQYF.

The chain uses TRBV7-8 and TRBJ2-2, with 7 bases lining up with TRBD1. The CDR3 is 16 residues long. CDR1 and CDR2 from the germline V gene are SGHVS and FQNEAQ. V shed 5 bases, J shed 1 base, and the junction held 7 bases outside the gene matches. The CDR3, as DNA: TGTGCCAGCAGCACAGACAGGGCGAGGAACACCGGGGAGCTGTTTTTT. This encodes CASSTDRARNTGELFF. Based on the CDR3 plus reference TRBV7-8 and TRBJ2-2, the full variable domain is GAGVSQSPRYKVAKRGQDVALRCDPISGHVSLFWYQQALGQGPEFLTYFQNEAQLDKSGLPSDRFFAERPEGSVSTLKIQRTQQEDSAVYLCASSTDRARNTGELFFGEGSRLTVL.

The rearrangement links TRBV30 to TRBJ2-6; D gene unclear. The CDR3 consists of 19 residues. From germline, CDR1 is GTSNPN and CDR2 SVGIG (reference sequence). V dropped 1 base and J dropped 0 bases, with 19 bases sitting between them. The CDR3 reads CAWSALSVVFNSGANVLTF. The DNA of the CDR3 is TGTGCCTGGAGTGCCCTATCGGTCGTATTCAACTCTGGGGCCAACGTCCTGACTTTC.

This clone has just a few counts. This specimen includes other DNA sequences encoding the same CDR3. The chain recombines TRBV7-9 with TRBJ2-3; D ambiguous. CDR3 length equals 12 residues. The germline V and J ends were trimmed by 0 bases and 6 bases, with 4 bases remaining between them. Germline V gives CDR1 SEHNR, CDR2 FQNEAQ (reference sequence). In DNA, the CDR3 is TGTGCCAGCAGCTTAGCAGCTGATACGCAGTATTTT. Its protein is CASSLAADTQYF. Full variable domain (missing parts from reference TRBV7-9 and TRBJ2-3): DTGVSQNPRHKITKRGQNVTFRCDPISEHNRLYWYRQTLGQGPEFLTYFQNEAQLEKSRLLSDRFSAERPKGSFSTLEIQRTEQGDSAMYLCASSLAADTQYFGPGTRLTVL.

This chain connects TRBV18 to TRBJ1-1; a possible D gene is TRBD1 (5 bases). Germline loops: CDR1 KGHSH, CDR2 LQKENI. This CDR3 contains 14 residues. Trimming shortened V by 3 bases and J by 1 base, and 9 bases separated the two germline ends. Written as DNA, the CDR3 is TGTGCCAGCTCACCCAAAAGGGGGAACACTGAAGCTTTCTTT. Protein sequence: CASSPKRGNTEAFF.

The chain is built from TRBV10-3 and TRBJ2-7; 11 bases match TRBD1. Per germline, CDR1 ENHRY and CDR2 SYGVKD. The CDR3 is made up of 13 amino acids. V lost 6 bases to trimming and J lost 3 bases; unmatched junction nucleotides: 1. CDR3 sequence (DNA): TGTGCCATCAGAGGGACAGGGGGCTACGAGCAGTACTTC. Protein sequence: CAIRGTGGYEQYF.

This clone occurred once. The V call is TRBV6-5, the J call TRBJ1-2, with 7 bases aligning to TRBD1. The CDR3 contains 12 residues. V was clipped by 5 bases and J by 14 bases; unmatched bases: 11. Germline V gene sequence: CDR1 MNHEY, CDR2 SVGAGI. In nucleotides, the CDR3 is TGTGCCAGCAGTCAGGGGGACCGAAGAAATACCTTC. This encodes CASSQGDRRNTF.

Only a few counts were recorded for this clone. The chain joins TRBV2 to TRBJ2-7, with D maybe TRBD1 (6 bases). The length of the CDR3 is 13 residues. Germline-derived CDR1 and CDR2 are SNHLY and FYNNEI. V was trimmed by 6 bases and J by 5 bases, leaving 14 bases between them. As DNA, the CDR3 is TGTGCCAGCAGGGGAACAGGGTCCCACGAGCAGTACTTC. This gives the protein CASRGTGSHEQYF.

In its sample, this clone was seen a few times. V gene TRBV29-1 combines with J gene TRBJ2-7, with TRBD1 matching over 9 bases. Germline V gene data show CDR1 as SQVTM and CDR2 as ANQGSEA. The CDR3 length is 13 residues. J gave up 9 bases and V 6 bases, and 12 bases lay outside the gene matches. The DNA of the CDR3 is TGCAGCGTGAGCGACAGGGGGTTTTCTGGGCAGTACTTC. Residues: CSVSDRGFSGQYF.

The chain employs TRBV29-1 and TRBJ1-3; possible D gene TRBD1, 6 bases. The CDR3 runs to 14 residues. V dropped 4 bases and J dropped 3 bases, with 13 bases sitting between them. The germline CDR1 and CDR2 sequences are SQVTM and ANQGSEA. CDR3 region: CSVGSQGLGNTIYF. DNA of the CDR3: TGCAGCGTTGGTTCACAGGGCCTTGGAAACACCATATATTTT.

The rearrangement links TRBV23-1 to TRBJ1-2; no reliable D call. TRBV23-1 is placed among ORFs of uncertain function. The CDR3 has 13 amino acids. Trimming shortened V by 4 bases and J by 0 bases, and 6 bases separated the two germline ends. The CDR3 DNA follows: TGCGCCAGCAGTCGCGCCCCTAACTATGGCTACACCTTC. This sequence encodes CASSRAPNYGYTF.

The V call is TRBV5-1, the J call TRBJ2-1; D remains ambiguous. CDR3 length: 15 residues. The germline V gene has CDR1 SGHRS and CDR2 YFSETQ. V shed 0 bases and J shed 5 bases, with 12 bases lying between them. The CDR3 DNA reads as TGCGCCAGCAGCTTGGGGTCGACATCGAACAATGAGCAGTTCTTC. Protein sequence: CASSLGSTSNNEQFF.

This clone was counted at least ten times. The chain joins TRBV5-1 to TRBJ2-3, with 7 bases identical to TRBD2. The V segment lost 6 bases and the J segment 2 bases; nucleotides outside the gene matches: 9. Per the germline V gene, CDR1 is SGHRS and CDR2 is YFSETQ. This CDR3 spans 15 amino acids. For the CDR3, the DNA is TGCGCCAGCACGTCGACTAGCCAGATCACAGATACGCAGTATTTT. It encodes CASTSTSQITDTQYF.

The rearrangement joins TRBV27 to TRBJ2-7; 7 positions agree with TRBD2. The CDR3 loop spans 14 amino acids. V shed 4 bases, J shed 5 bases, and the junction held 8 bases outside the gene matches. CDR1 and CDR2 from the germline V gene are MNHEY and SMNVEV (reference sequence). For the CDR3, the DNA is TGTGCCAGCAGTTCTCAACTAGCGCGGGACGAGCAGTACTTC. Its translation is CASSSQLARDEQYF.

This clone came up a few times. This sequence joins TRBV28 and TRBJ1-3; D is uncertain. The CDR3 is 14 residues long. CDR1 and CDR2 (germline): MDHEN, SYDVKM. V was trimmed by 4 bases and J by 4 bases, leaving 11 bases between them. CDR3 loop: CASSSTVRGNTIYF. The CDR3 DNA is TGTGCCAGCAGTTCGACGGTCCGGGGAAACACCATATATTTT.

CDR3 amino acids: CASSSTSGGGDTQYF. The CDR3 nucleotides read TGTGCCAGCAGCTCAACTAGCGGGGGAGGAGATACGCAGTATTTT. V gene TRBV5-4 combines with J gene TRBJ2-3, with TRBD2 matching 11 bases. V was clipped by 3 bases and J by 5 bases; unmatched bases: 5. This CDR3 is built from 15 residues. Germline V gene sequence: CDR1 SGHNT, CDR2 YYREEE (reference sequence).

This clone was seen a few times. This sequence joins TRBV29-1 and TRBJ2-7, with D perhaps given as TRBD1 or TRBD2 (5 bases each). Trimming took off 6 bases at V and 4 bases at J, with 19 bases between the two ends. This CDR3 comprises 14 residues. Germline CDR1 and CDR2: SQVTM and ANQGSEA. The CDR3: CSVTPGPRGYEQYF. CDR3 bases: TGCAGCGTCACACCGGGACCCCGGGGATACGAGCAGTACTTC.

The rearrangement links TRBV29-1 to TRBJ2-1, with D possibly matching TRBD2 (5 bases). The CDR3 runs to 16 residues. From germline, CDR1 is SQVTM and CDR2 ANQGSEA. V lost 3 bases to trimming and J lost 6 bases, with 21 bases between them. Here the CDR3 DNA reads TGCAGCGTTGATTCACACCTCCGGGCCCGGGGCAATGAGCAGTTCTTC. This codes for CSVDSHLRARGNEQFF.

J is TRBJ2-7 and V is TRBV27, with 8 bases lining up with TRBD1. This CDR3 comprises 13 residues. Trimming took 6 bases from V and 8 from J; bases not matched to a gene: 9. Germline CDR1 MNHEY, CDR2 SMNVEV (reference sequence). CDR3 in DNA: TGTGCCAGCAGGGGACAGGCCGCTTCCAAGCAGTACTTC. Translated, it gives CASRGQAASKQYF.

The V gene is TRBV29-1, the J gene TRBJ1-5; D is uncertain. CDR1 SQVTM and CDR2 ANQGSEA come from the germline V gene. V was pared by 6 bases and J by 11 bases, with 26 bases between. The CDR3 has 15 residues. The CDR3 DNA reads TGCAGCGTCGGTTCGCTCGGGTCTGTAGAAAAAACCCAGCATTTT. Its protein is CSVGSLGSVEKTQHF.

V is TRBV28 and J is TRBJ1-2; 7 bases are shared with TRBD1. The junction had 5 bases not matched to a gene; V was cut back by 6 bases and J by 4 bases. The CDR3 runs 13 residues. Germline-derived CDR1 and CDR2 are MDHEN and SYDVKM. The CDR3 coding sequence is TGTGCCAGCAGCACCGGGACAGCCTATGGCTACACCTTC. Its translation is CASSTGTAYGYTF.

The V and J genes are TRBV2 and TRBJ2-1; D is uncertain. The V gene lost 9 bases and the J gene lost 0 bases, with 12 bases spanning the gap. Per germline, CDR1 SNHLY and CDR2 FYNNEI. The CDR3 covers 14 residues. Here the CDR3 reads CARTTESSYNEQFF. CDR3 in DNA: TGTGCCAGGACAACAGAGAGCTCCTACAATGAGCAGTTCTTC.

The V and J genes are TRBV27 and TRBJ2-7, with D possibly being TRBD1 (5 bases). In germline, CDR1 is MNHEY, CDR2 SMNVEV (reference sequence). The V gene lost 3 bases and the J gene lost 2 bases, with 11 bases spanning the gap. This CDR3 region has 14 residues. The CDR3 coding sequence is TGTGCCAGCAGTTTCAGGGTAGGACCCTACGAGCAGTACTTC. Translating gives CASSFRVGPYEQYF.

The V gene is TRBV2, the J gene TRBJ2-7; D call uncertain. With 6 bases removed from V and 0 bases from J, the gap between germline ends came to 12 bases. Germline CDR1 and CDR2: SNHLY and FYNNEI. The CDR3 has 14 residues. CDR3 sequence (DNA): TGTGCCAGCAGGATGGGCGCGAGCTCCTACGAGCAGTACTTC. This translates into CASRMGASSYEQYF.